Listed below are T cell receptor beta chains from one sample, sequenced in a study of shared clonotypes between healthy human individuals. Measured with immunoSEQ multiplex PCR; TCRdb has only the in-frame clones, and not every one. The profile covers approximately 500,000 clones, with about 85% appearing a single time and about 13% taken by the ten largest. The sample taken for sequencing was PBMCs. The receptors originated from a middle-aged woman in good health. Some clones in this sample may be carry-over from other donors' samples. The CDR3 runs from the conserved cysteine through the conserved F or W. D genes are given only for firm matches. A clone size is listed for some rows: how often the clone was seen (once, few, many), or a class if it is expanded.

v_gene,j_gene,abundance,d_gene,CDR3nt,CDR3aa
TRBV29-1,TRBJ1-4,-,-,TGCAGCGTTGTTCTAGGGGGGGAAAAACTGTTTTTT,CSVVLGGEKLFF
TRBV30,TRBJ1-5,-,TRBD1,TGTGCCTGGAGTGTACTAGGGGGCGGTCAGCCCCAGCATTTT,CAWSVLGGGQPQHF
TRBV27,TRBJ2-7,-,-,TGTGCCAGCAGTTTAAATGGGGGCCTAGTCTACGAGCAGTACTTC,CASSLNGGLVYEQYF
TRBV25-1,TRBJ2-7,-,-,TGTGCCAGCAGTCCGCGGGGGCTAAGCGAGCAGTACTTC,CASSPRGLSEQYF
TRBV28,TRBJ2-3,-,-,TGTGCCAGCATCCGACTGGGACCTGCTAGCACAGATACGCAGTATTTT,CASIRLGPASTDTQYF
TRBV5-1,TRBJ2-2,-,TRBD2,TGCGCCAGCAGCTTGTTTGGGACTAGTGGCGCCGGGGAGCTGTTTTTT,CASSLFGTSGAGELFF
TRBV15,TRBJ1-2,-,-,TGTGCCACCAGCTCCTCGCGGGGGCCAGGAAACACCTTC,CATSSSRGPGNTF
TRBV29-1,TRBJ2-5,-,-,TGCAGCGTTGAGTGGGCGGAAGAGACCCAGTACTTC,CSVEWAEETQYF
TRBV5-4,TRBJ1-2,many,-,TGTGCCAGCAGACCTATGGGGTCCAGAGGCTACACCTTC,CASRPMGSRGYTF
TRBV11-2,TRBJ1-1,-,TRBD1,TGTGCCAGCAGCTTAGAAACCCGCCGAGACAGGGAGGCTGAAGCTTTCTTT,CASSLETRRDREAEAFF
TRBV15,TRBJ2-7,-,TRBD2,TGTGCCACCAGTCCACGAAAGACTAGCGGGGTCGAGCAGTACTTC,CATSPRKTSGVEQYF
TRBV5-6,TRBJ2-7,-,TRBD1,TGTGCCAGCAGCGAGGGGACAGGGGCCTTCTACGAGCAGTACTTC,CASSEGTGAFYEQYF
TRBV18,TRBJ2-7,once,TRBD1,TGTGCCAGCTCACCCGGGACAGGGGGCTCCTACGAGCAGTACTTC,CASSPGTGGSYEQYF
TRBV6-1,TRBJ1-4,-,TRBD1,TGTGCCAGCAGTGAAGCACAGGGGGCGTATGAAAAACTGTTTTTT,CASSEAQGAYEKLFF
TRBV5-6,TRBJ2-2,-,-,TGTGCCAGCAGCTTTGCTCCGGGACCCATGTTTGAGCTGTTTTTT,CASSFAPGPMFELFF
TRBV9,TRBJ2-1,-,-,TGTGCCAGCAGGCCCGGGACCAGAAGCTCCTACAATGAGCAGTTCTTC,CASRPGTRSSYNEQFF
TRBV5-1,TRBJ1-2,once,TRBD1,TGCGCCAGCAGCTTGGCCGACAGGGCGCCCGACTATGGCTACACCTTC,CASSLADRAPDYGYTF